The sequence of this T cell receptor beta chain was determined in a study of molecular identifiers for immune sequencing clone quantification. Study background: With replicates, the RNA of 20,000 or 100,000 naive CD8 cells was split five ways and four were sequenced. Overall study results and limits: Over 97% of effector molecules, yet under 1% of naive-cell molecules, were held by clones above 20 RNA copies. Among some 1.1 million naive cells, spiked Jurkat TCR RNA from a single cell was reportedly detectable.

Each CDR3 protein gets one entry after TCRdb re-called the PCR reads with MiXCR. Here the sample spans approximately 36,000 distinct CDR3 sequences, less than 20% being singletons. CD8+CD4-CCR7+CD45RA+ sorting gave the naive CD8 T cells. This clonotype was counted ten times or more. The antigen remains undetermined. An end of the junction differs from the germline gene, which may be a read error. This CDR3 comprises 15 residues. Looked up from germline, CDR1 is SSHAT and CDR2 is FNYEAQ (reference sequence). The clonotype originates from a human donor in good health. Some libraries in this study had Jurkat cell RNA spiked in. Sequencing was carried out using naive CD8+ T cells from blood, with Jurkat cell RNA spiked in. This sample's subset: FACS-sorted CD8+CD4-CCR7+CD45RA+ naive T cells. V gene TRBV7-7 combines with J gene TRBJ2-7, with no clear D. In nucleotides, the CDR3 is TGTGCTAGCAGCTCCAACCCCGGACCTAACTACGAGCAGTACTTC. Its translation is CASSSNPGPNYEQYF.